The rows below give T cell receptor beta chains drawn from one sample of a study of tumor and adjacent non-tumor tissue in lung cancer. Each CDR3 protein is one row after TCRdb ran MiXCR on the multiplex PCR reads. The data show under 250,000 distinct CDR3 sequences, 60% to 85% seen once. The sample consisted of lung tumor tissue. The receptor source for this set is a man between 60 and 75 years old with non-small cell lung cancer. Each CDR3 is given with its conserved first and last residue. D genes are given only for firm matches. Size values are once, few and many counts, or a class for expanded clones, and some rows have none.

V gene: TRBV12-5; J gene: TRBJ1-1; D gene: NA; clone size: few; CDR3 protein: CASGSGRGGHNTEAFF; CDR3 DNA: TGTGCTAGTGGTTCTGGTCGCGGAGGGCACAACACTGAAGCTTTCTTT
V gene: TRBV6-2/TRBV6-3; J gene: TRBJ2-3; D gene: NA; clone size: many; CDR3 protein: CASSSTRLTDTQYF; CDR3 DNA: TGTGCCAGCAGTAGCACCCGGTTGACAGATACGCAGTATTTT
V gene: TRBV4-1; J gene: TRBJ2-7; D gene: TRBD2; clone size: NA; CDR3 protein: CASSQTTSGIPSYEQYF; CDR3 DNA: TGCGCCAGCAGCCAGACGACTAGCGGGATCCCTTCCTACGAGCAGTACTTC
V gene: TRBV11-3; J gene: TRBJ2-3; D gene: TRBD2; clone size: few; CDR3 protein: CAIRLAGVDTQYF; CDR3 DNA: TGTGCTATCAGATTAGCGGGGGTGGATACGCAGTATTTT
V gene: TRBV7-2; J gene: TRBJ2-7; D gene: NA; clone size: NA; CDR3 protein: CASQQGQLYEQYF; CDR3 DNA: TGTGCCAGCCAACAGGGCCAGCTCTACGAGCAGTACTTC
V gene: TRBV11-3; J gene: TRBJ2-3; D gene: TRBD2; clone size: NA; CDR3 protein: CTSNSETSGGSVTQYF; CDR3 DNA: TGTACCAGCAACTCCGAGACTAGCGGGGGCTCAGTTACGCAGTATTTT
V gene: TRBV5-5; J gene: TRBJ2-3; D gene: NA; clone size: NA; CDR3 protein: CASSLWYLTDTQYF; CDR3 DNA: TGTGCCAGCAGCTTGTGGTACCTCACAGATACGCAGTATTTT
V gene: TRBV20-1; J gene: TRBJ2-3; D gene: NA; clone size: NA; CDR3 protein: CSVSRDQPKGTQYF; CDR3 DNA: TGCAGTGTTAGTCGGGACCAGCCTAAGGGTACGCAGTATTTT
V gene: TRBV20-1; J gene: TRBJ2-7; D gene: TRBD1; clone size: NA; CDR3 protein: CSARHPGQGATHEQYF; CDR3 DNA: TGCAGTGCTAGACACCCGGGACAGGGGGCAACCCACGAGCAGTACTTC
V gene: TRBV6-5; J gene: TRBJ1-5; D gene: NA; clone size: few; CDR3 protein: CASSYSGQLGQPQHF; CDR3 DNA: TGTGCCAGCAGTTACTCGGGACAACTGGGTCAGCCCCAGCATTTT
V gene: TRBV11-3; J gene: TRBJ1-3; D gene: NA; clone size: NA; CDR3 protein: CASSNEGRAGNTIYF; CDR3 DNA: TGTGCCAGCAGTAATGAGGGGCGCGCGGGAAACACCATATATTTT
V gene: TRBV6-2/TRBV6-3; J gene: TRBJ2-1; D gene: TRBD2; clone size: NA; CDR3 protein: CASVETSTYNEQFF; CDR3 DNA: TGTGCCTCTGTCGAGACTAGCACCTACAATGAGCAGTTCTTC
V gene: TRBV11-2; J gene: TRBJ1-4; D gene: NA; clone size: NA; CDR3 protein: CASSLDHVSPVGLFF; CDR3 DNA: TGTGCCAGCAGCTTAGATCATGTCAGCCCGGTGGGACTGTTTTTT
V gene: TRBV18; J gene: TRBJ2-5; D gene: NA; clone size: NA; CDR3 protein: CTSSPGELQETQYF; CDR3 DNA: TGTACCAGCTCACCAGGGGAGCTCCAGGAGACCCAGTACTTC
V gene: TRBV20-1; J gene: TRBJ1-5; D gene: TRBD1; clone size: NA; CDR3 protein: CNTREHRGLGQPQHF; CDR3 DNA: TGCAATACTAGAGAACACAGGGGGCTGGGTCAGCCCCAGCATTTT
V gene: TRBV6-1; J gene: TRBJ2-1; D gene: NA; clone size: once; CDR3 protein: CASSLLLGGMTGNNGQFF; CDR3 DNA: TGTGCCAGCAGCCTGCTCCTTGGGGGGATGACAGGGAACAATGGGCAGTTCTTC
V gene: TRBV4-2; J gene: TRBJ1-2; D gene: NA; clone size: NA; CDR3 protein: CASSPPARTEGDGYTF; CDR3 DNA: TGTGCCAGCAGTCCCCCTGCGAGGACGGAGGGTGATGGCTACACCTTC
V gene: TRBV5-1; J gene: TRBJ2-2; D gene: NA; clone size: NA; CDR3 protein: CASSVGQFTGELFF; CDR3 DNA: TGCGCCAGCAGCGTCGGACAGTTCACCGGGGAGCTGTTTTTT
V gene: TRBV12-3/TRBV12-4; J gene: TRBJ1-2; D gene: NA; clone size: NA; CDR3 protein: CASSLGNYCYTF; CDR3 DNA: TGTGCCAGCAGTTTAGGGAACTATTGCTACACCTTC
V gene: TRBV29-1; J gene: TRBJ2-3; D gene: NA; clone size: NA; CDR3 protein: CSVCPPRIDTQYF; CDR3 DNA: TGCAGCGTTTGCCCCCCCCGTATAGATACGCAGTATTTT
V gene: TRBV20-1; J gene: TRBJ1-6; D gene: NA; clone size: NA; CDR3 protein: CSTQQHNNNSPLHF; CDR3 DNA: TGCAGTACTCAGCAGCACAACAATAATTCACCCCTCCACTTT
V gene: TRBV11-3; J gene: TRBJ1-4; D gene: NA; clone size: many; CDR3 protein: CASSLVANEKLFF; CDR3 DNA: TGTGCCAGCAGCTTGGTGGCTAATGAAAAACTGTTTTTT
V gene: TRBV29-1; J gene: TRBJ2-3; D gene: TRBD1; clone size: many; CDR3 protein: CSAVRQGNTDTQYF; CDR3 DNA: TGCAGCGCAGTGAGACAGGGAAACACAGATACGCAGTATTTT
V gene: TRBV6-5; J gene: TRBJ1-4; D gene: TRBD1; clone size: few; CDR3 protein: CASSYKGQGVSNEKLFF; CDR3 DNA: TGTGCCAGCAGTTATAAGGGACAGGGTGTCTCTAATGAAAAACTGTTTTTT
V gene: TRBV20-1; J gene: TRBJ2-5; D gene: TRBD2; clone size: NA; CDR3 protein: CNARGRTRQETQYF; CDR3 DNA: TGCAATGCTAGAGGAAGGACTAGACAAGAGACCCAGTACTTC
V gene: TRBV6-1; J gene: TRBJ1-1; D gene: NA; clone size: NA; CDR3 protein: CVSSFVFSNSEAFF; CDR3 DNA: TGTGTCAGCAGTTTTGTTTTTTCGAACAGTGAAGCTTTCTTT
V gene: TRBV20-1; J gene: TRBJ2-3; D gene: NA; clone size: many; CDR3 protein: CRGAGRGTDTQYF; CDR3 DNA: TGCAGGGGGGCGGGGCGGGGGACAGATACGCAGTATTTT
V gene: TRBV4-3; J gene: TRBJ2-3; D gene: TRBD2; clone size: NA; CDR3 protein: CASSHREGTDTQYF; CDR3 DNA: TGCGCCAGCAGCCACCGGGAGGGCACAGATACGCAGTATTTT
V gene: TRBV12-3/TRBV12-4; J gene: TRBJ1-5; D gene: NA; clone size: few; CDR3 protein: CASTMGHQNQPQHF; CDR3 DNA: TGTGCCAGCACCATGGGACACCAGAATCAGCCCCAGCATTTT
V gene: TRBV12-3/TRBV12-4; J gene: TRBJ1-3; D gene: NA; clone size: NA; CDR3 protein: CASSFRGRAGSTIYF; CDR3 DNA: TGTGCCAGCAGCTTCAGGGGACGGGCTGGAAGCACTATATATTTT
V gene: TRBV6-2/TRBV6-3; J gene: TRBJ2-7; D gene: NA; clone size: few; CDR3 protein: CASSSDLLITNYEQYF; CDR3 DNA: TGTGCCAGCAGTTCCGACCTACTCATAACTAACTACGAGCAGTACTTC
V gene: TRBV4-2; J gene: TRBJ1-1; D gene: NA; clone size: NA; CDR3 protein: CASSQVGRGADEAFF; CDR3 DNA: TGTGCCAGCAGCCAAGTGGGCAGGGGCGCGGATGAAGCTTTCTTT
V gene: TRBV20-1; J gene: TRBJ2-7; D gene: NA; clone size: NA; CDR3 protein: CSALGTRLYEQYF; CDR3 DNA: TGCAGTGCTCTCGGTACACGACTCTACGAGCAGTACTTC
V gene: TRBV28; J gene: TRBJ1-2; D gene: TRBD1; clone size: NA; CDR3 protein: CASSPGGGRGGYTF; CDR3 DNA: TGTGCCAGCAGCCCAGGGGGGGGAAGAGGAGGCTACACCTTC
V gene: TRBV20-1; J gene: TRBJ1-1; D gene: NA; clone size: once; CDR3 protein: CSDSGRGSMNTEAFF; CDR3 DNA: TGCAGTGATAGTGGCCGGGGGTCCATGAACACTGAAGCTTTCTTT
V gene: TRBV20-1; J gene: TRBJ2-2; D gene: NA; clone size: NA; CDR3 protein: CSARDPTGIATGVLFF; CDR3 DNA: TGCAGTGCTAGAGACCCAACAGGGATAGCCACCGGGGTGCTGTTTTTT
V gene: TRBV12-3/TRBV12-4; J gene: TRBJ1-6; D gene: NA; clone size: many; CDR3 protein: CASSFLGSPLHF; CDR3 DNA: TGTGCCAGCAGTTTCCTTGGGTCACCCCTCCACTTT
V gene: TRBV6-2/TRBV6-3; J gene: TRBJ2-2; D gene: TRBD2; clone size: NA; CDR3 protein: CVSRAGNTGELFF; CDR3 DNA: TGTGTCAGTAGAGCGGGAAATACGGGGGAGCTGTTTTTT
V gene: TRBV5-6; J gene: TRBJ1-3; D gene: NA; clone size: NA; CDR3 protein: CASSPRASGNTIYF; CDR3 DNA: TGTGCCAGCAGCCCGAGGGCGTCTGGAAACACCATATATTTT
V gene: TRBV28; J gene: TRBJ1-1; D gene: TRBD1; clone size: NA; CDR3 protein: CASSSGQGRLKTEAFF; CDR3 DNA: TGTGCCAGCAGTTCCGGACAGGGACGGTTGAAGACTGAAGCTTTCTTT
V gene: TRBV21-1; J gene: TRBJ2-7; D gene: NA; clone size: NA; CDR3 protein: CASSKTGITNVSSYEQYF; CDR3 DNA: TGTGCCAGCAGCAAAACAGGGATCACTAACGTTAGCTCCTACGAGCAGTACTTC
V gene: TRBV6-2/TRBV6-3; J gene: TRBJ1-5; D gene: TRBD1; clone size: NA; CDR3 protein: CASSQQGGSQPQHF; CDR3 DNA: TGTGCCAGCAGTCAACAGGGGGGAAGTCAGCCCCAGCATTTT
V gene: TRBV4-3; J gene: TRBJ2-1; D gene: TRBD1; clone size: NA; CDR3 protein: CDSSQGQSTYNEQFF; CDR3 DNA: TGCGACAGCAGCCAGGGACAGTCTACTTACAATGAGCAGTTCTTC
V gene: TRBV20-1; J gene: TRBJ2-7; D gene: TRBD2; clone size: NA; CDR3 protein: CSAFLAGAGFYEQYF; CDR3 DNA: TGCAGTGCTTTTCTAGCGGGGGCCGGGTTCTACGAACAGTACTTC
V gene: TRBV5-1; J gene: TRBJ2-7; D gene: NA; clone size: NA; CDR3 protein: CASSLGELAPYPEQYF; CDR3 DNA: TGCGCCAGCAGCTTGGGAGAACTAGCTCCTTATCCCGAGCAGTACTTC
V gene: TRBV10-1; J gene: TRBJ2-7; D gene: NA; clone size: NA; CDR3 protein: CASSPSLSIPYEQYF; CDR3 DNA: TGCGCCAGCAGCCCTAGCTTAAGCATTCCCTACGAGCAGTACTTC
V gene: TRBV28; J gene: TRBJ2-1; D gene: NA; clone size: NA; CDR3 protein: CTSSFGGEGGIYNEQFF; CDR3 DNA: TGTACCAGCAGTTTCGGGGGAGAGGGGGGGATCTACAATGAGCAGTTCTTC
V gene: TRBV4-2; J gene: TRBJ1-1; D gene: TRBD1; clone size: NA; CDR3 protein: CASSQRTGAGSNTEASF; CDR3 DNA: TGTGCCAGCAGCCAAAGGACAGGGGCTGGGTCGAACACTGAAGCTTCGTTT
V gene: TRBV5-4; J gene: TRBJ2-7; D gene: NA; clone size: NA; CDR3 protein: CASSLGSLIDSAVQYF; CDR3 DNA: TGTGCCAGCAGCTTGGGCAGCTTGATAGACTCCGCCGTGCAGTACTTC
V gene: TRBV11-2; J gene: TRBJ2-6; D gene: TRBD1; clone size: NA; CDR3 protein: CASRLVPKDRPSGTKVLTF; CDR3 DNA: TGTGCCAGCAGATTAGTTCCAAAGGACAGGCCCTCTGGGACCAAGGTCCTGACTTTC
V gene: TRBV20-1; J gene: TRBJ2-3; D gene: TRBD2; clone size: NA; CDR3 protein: CSASKRGGGDTQYF; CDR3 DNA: TGCAGTGCTAGCAAGCGGGGGGGTGGAGATACGCAGTATTTT
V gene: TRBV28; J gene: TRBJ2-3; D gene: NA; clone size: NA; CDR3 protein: CASSLSGSLSTDAHYF; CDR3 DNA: TGTGCCAGCAGTTTAAGTGGGAGTCTTAGCACAGATGCGCACTATTTT
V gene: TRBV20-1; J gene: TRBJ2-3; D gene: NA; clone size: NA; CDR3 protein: CSARVVHDTDTQYF; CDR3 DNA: TGCAGTGCTAGAGTTGTACACGACACAGATACGCAGTATTTT
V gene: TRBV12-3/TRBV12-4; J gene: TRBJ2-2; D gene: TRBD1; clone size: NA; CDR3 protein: CASRQGQGTGELLF; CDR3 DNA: TGTGCCAGCAGGCAGGGACAGGGAACCGGGGAGCTGTTGTTT
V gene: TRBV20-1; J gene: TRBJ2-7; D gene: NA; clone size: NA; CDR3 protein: CSARDALRRGLNGQYF; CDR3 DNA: TGCAGTGCTAGAGACGCCTTACGGAGGGGCCTCAACGGGCAGTACTTC
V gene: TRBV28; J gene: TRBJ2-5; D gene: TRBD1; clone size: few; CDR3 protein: CASRDRVKETQYF; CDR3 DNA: TGTGCCAGCAGGGACAGGGTGAAGGAGACCCAGTACTTC
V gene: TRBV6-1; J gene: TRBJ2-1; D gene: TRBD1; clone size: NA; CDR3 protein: CANSESEGAPYNEQFF; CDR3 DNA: TGTGCCAACAGTGAAAGCGAGGGGGCCCCCTACAATGAGCAGTTCTTC
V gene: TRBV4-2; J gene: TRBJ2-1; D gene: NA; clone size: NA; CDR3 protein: CASSQTYEQFF; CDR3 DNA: TGTGCCAGCAGCCAAACCTATGAGCAATTCTTC
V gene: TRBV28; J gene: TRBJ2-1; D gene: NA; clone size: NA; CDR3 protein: CASYGRYNEQFF; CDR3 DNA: TGTGCCAGCTATGGACGGTACAATGAGCAGTTCTTC
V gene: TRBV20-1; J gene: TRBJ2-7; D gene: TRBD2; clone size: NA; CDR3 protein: CSVRDSSSGSSYDQYF; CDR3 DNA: TGCAGTGTTAGAGACTCGAGTAGCGGGAGCTCCTACGATCAGTACTTC